This T cell receptor beta chain was obtained from a study of cytomegalovirus exposure and HLA in healthy donors. The PCR contained 60 Vbeta and 13 Jbeta primers. Sequenced by immunoSEQ multiplex PCR; TCRdb stores in-frame clones only, minus some. The data contain around 100,000 clones, 50% to 70% of them singletons. Comments on this clone: As yet, its antigen is unknown.

The CDR3 consists of 13 residues. Trimming took 1 base from V and 9 from J, leaving 10 bases between them. Germline V gives CDR1 SGHNT, CDR2 YENEEA. The study, taken as a whole, reports: Cytomegalovirus-associated TCR beta chains were listed, numbering 150 to 200. Indistinguishable V segments such as TRBV6-2 and TRBV6-3 were excluded. Association of a missense DCLRE1C variant with TCR beta V- and J-gene trimming was reported in a later analysis. Researchers reportedly found TCR beta sequences accurately predicted most subjects' HLA-A and HLA-B alleles.

The receptor was isolated from a man aged 25-45 years in good health and CMV-seropositive. The gene calls are TRBV11-3 and TRBJ2-1; perhaps TRBD2 as D (6 bases). Sequencing input: PBMCs. The CDR3 here is CASSLVDGGEQFF. The CDR3 region has the DNA TGTGCCAGCAGCTTAGTCGACGGGGGTGAGCAGTTCTTC.